This entry describes one TCR beta chain. Its antigen is currently not known. No per-base quality is available; no much larger clone lies one base away. This sample was included in a study of graft-versus-host responses after intestinal transplantation (dated by TCRdb to the early 2020s). General notes on the study: Multivisceral, liver-intestinal, or isolated intestinal transplants were received by the recipients. Anti-thymocyte globulin induction was given to all recipients, followed by maintenance tacrolimus and steroids for roughly 3 years. Bulk TCR-beta CDR3 sequencing was used to track graft-versus-host and host-versus-graft alloreactive T cell clones in the graft, circulation and bone marrow after intestinal transplantation. Alloreactive clones were identified by sequencing pre-transplant mixed lymphocyte reaction products and comparing these products with unstimulated pre-transplant donor and recipient T cells. Of the 20 to 30 intestinal transplant recipients enrolled in the cohort, one of whom was a retransplant, a few patients without pretransplant specimens were excluded. A peak of at least 4% donor T cells among recipient peripheral blood mononuclear cells was the definition used for donor T cell macrochimerism. Instead of going to the commercial service, samples from a few later patients were sequenced in-house on an Illumina MiSeq and processed with MiXCR.

The library was built by means of the immunoSEQ multiplex PCR assay. For most patients, genomic DNA was isolated with the Qiagen DNeasy Blood and Tissue Kit and sent frozen to Adaptive Biotechnologies for TCR sequencing. High-throughput TCR-beta CDR3 sequencing of genomic DNA from most patients was performed by Adaptive Biotechnologies. On the study's bioinformatics: Adaptive's ImmunoSEQ software was the source of the TCR sequencing data for 18 patients, while three other patients were processed with MiXCR and VDJtools. CD4 versus CD8 sorting errors were corrected by removing sequences found in both subsets at a frequency ratio below 5:1. CDR3 nucleotide sequences shared by donor and recipient were removed because the origin of these sequences could not be assigned. At least 2-fold expansion over unstimulated cells and a minimum CFSE-low frequency of 0.002% (template counts) or 0.001% (read counts) were required for clones to be classified as alloreactive. Clones detected in sequenced pre-transplant spleen, lymph node, or MLR CFSE-low populations of the donor or recipient were defined as mappable. The cumulative frequency of alloreactive clones was calculated as a percentage of all sequences, weighted by copy number. This is the immuneACCESS table as TCRdb keeps it, with only in-frame sequences that have V and J called. A part of the clones is gone; compared with another copy, unresolved V genes explain less than half, and the rest is unexplained. The D gene and trimming were derived from the DNA, and the V and J assignments and clone size from that table. Within this sample are fewer than 120,000 clones, with roughly 93% of them counted one time only. The top ten constitute approximately 0.49% of the sample.

General study outcomes and caveats: GvH clones were detected in recipient bone marrow, and some of these GvH clones were observed earlier in ileal mucosa or blood, consistent with an intestinal mucosal origin. In patients with donor T cell macrochimerism, the allografts had high GvH to HvG T cell clonal ratios. The relatively low number and heterogeneity of intestinal transplant patients limited the conclusions. Peak levels of circulating GvH clones were associated with declines in HvG clones early after transplant.

The CDR3 goes from the cysteine to the phenylalanine over 11 residues. The read is trimmed to its CDR3 DNA, 33 bases read in frame from base 1. The germline V gene supplies CDR1 MNHNS and CDR2 SASEGT. Cut back by 8 bases and 7 bases, the V and J ends lie 12 bases apart. The time point tag for this specimen amounts to: cells obtained before transplantation from donor or recipient. CD3+CD4+ and CD3+CD8+ populations were FACS-sorted from unstimulated pre-transplant donor and recipient cells taken from spleen or lymph nodes. This chain is built from TRBV6-1 and TRBJ2-7; TRBD2 could be the D gene, as 6 bases match. Here the sequenced sample was unstimulated CD8+ T cells sorted from spleen or lymph node cells, taken before intestinal transplant. The sequence was obtained from a human donor who received an intestinal transplant. The CDR3 protein sequence reads: CASSGGGEQYF. The nucleotides are TGTGCCAGCTCCGGCGGAGGGGAGCAGTACTTC.